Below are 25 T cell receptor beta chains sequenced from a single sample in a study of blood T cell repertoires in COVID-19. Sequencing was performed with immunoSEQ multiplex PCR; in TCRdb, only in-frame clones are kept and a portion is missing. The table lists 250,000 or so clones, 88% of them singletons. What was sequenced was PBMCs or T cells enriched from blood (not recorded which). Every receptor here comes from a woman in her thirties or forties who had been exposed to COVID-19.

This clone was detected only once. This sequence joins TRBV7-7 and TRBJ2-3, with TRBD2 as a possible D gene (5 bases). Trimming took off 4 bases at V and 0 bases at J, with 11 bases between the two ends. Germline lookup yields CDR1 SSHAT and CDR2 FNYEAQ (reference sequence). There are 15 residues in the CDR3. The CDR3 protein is CASSSGDPSTDTQYF. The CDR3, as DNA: TGTGCCAGCAGCTCCGGGGATCCTAGCACAGATACGCAGTATTTT.

Here the CDR3 DNA reads TGTGCCAGCAGTCTATATAGTAACCGGGACAGGGTGTTCAATCAGCCCCAGCATTTT. It codes for CASSLYSNRDRVFNQPQHF. V gene TRBV6-6 combines with J gene TRBJ1-5, with 9 bases identical to TRBD1. With V trimmed by 5 bases and J by 3 bases, 17 bases remained unmatched. The length of the CDR3 is 19 residues. The V gene's germline CDR1 is MNHNY and CDR2 SVGAGI (reference sequence).

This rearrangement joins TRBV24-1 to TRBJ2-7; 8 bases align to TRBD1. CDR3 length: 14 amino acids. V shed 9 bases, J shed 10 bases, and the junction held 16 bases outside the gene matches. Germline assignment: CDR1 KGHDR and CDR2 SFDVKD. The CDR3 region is CATRLGQATMRQYV. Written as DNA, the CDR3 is TGTGCCACCCGCCTGGGACAGGCCACCATGCGACAGTACGTC.

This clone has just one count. CDR3 in amino acids: CASSFWADRSFGQPQHF. The CDR3 DNA is TGTGCCAGCAGTTTCTGGGCGGACAGGTCGTTCGGACAGCCCCAGCATTTT. This rearrangement joins TRBV28 to TRBJ1-5, with 7 bases matching TRBD1. Germline V gives CDR1 MDHEN, CDR2 SYDVKM. Trimming cost V 3 bases and J 7 bases; bases outside gene matches: 15. The CDR3 runs 17 residues.

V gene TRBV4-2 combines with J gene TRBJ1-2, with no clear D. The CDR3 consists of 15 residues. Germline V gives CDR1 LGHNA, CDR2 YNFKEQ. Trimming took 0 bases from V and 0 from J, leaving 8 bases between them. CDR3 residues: CASSQDVAANYGYTF. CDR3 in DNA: TGTGCCAGCAGCCAAGATGTGGCAGCTAACTATGGCTACACCTTC.

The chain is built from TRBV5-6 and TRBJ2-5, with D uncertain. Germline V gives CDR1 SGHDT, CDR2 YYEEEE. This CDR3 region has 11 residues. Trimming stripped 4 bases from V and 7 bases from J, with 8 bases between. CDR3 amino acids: CASSNPGTQYF. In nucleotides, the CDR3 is TGTGCCAGCAGCAACCCCGGGACCCAGTACTTC.

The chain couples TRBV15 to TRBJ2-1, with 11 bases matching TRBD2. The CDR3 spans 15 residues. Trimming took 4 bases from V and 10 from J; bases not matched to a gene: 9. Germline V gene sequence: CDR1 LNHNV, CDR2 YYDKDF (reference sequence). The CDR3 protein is CATSKTGTSGEEQFF. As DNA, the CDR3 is TGTGCCACCAGCAAGACCGGGACTAGCGGTGAAGAGCAGTTCTTC.

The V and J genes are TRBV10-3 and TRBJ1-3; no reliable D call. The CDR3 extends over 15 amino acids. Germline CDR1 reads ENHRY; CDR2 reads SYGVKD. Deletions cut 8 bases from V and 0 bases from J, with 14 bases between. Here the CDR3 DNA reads TGTGCCATCGGTGGGCAACCAGACTCTGGAAACACCATATATTTT. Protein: CAIGGQPDSGNTIYF.

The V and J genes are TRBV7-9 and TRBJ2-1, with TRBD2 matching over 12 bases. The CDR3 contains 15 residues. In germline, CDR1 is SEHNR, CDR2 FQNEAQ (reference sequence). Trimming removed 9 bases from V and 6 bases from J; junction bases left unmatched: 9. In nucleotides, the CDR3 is TGTGCCAGTTTAAGGCAACTAGCGGGAGGCAATGAGCAGTTCTTC. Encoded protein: CASLRQLAGGNEQFF.

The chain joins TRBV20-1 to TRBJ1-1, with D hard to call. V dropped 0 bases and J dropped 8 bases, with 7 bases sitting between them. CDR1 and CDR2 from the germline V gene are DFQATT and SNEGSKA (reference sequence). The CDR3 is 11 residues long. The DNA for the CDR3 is TGCAGTGCTAGAGAACAAAGAGAAGCTTTCTTT. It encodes CSAREQREAFF.

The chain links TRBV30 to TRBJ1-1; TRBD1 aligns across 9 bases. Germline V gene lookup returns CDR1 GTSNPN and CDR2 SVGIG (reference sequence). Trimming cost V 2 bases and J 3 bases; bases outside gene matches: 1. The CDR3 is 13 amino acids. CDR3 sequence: CAWSRQGDTEAFF. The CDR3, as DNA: TGTGCCTGGAGTCGACAGGGGGACACTGAAGCTTTCTTT.

CDR3 in amino acids: CASSFGHATQYF. The CDR3 DNA reads TGTGCCAGCAGCTTCGGACACGCGACGCAGTATTTT. The chain combines TRBV28 with TRBJ2-3; D possibly corresponds to TRBD1 (5 bases). There are 12 residues in the CDR3. Germline assignment: CDR1 MDHEN and CDR2 SYDVKM. Between the trimmed V and J ends, which lost 6 bases and 9 bases, there was a span of 13 bases.

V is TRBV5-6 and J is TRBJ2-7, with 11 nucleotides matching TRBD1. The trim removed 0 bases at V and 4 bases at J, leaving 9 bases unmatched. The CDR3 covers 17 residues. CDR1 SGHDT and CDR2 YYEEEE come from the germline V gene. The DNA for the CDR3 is TGTGCCAGCAGCTTGGGGACAGGGGGCTTCGGTACGTACGAGCAGTACTTC. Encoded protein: CASSLGTGGFGTYEQYF.

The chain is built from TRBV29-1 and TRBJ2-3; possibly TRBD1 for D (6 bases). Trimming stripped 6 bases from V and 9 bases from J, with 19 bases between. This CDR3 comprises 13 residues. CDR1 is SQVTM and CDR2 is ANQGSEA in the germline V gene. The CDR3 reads CSVVQGKEGTQYF. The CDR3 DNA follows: TGCAGCGTGGTACAGGGTAAAGAGGGGACGCAGTATTTT.

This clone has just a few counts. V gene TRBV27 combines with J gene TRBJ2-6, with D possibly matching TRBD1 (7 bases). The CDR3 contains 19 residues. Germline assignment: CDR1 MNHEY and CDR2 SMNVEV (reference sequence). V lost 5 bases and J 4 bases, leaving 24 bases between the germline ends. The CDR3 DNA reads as TGTGCCAGCAGTCCAACCCGGACAGGAGGGTTTTCCGGGGCCAACGTCCTGACTTTC. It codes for CASSPTRTGGFSGANVLTF.

The CDR3 DNA sequence: TGTGCCAGCAGCTTAGAACAGGCAGGAAACTCGCAGTACTTC. It encodes CASSLEQAGNSQYF. The J gene is TRBJ2-7, the V gene TRBV7-9; maybe TRBD1 (5 bases). There are 14 residues in the CDR3. The V end was cut by 1 base, the J end by 9 bases, with 16 bases between. CDR1 SEHNR and CDR2 FQNEAQ come from the germline V gene (reference sequence).

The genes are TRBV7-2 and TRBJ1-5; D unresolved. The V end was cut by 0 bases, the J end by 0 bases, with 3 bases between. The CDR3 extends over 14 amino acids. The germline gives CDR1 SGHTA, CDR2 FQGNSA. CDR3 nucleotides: TGTGCCAGCAGCTTAGCGCGTAGCAATCAGCCCCAGCATTTT. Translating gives CASSLARSNQPQHF.

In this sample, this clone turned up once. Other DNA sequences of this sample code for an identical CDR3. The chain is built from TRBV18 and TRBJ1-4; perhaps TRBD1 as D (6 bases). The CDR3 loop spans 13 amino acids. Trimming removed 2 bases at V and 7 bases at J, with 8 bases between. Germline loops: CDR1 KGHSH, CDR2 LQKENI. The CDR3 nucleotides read TGTGCCAGCTCACCAGGGGGCGGTGAAAAACTGTTTTTT. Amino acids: CASSPGGGEKLFF.

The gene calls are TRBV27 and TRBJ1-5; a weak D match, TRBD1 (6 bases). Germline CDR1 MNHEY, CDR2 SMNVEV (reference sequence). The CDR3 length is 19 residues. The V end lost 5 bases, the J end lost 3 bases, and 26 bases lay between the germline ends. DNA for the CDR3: TGTGCCAGCAGTCCCAAGGGGTGGCAGGGGTCGGCTTTCAATCAGCCCCAGCATTTT. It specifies CASSPKGWQGSAFNQPQHF.

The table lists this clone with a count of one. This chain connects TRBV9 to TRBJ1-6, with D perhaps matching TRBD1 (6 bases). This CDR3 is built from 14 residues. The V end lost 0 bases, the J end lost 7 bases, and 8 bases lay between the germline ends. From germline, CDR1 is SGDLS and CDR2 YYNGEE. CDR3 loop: CASSVAQGNSPLHF. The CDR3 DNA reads TGTGCCAGCAGCGTAGCGCAGGGGAATTCACCCCTCCACTTT.

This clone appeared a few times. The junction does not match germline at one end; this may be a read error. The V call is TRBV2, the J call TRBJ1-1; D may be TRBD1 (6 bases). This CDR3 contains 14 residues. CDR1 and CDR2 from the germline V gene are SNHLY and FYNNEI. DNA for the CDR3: TGTGCCAGCAGAACCGGGACACAGGACACTAAAGCTTTCTTT. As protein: CASRTGTQDTKAFF.

CDR3 coding DNA: TGTGCCAGCAGCTTGGGGTCGGAAGAGACCCAGTACTTC. Protein sequence: CASSLGSEETQYF. This rearrangement joins TRBV5-4 to TRBJ2-5; D gene uncertain. The germline V gene has CDR1 SGHNT and CDR2 YYREEE (reference sequence). Trimming left V 0 bases short and J 3 bases short, with 6 bases between. The CDR3 sequence is 13 residues long. The full variable domain, its missing parts supplied by reference TRBV5-4 and TRBJ2-5, is ETGVTQSPTHLIKTRGQQVTLRCSSQSGHNTVSWYQQALGQGPQFIFQYYREEENGRGNFPPRFSGLQFPNYSSELNVNALELDDSALYLCASSLGSEETQYFGPGTRLLVL.

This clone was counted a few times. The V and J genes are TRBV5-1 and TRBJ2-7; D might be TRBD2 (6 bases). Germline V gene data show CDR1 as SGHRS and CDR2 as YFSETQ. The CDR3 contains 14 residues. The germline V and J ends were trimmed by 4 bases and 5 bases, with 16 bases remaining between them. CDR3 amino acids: CASSEMGGSDEQYF. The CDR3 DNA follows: TGCGCCAGCAGCGAAATGGGGGGTAGCGACGAGCAGTACTTC. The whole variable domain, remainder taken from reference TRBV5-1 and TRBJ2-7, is KAGVTQTPRYLIKTRGQQVTLSCSPISGHRSVSWYQQTPGQGLQFLFEYFSETQRNKGNFPGRFSGRQFSNSRSEMNVSTLELGDSALYLCASSEMGGSDEQYFGPGTRLTVT.

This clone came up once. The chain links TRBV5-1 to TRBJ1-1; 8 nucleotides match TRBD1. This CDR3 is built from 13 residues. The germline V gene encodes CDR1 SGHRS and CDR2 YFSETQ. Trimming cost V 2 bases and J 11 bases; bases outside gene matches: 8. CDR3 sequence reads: CASSLWTGNRAFF. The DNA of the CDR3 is TGCGCCAGCAGCTTATGGACAGGGAACAGGGCTTTCTTT.

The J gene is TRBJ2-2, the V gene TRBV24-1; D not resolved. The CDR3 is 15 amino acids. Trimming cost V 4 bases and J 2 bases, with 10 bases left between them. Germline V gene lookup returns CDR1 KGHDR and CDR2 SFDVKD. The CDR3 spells CATSDPTVNTGELFF. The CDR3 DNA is TGTGCCACCAGTGACCCCACAGTCAACACCGGGGAGCTGTTTTTT.